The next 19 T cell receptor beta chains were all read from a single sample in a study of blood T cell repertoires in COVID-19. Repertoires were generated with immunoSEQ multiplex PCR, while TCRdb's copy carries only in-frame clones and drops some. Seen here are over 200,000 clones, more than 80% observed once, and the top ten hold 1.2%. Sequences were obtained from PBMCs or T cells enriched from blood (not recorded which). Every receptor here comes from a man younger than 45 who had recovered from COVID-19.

The CDR3 bases are TGTGCCATCAGTGAGGAACAGGGGTGGAAACAGCCCCAGCATTTT. Translation: CAISEEQGWKQPQHF. The J gene is TRBJ1-5, the V gene TRBV10-3; 7 bases line up with TRBD1. There are 15 residues in the CDR3. With 2 bases clipped from V and 7 bases from J, the junction kept 8 bases outside the gene matches. The germline CDR1 and CDR2 sequences are ENHRY and SYGVKD.

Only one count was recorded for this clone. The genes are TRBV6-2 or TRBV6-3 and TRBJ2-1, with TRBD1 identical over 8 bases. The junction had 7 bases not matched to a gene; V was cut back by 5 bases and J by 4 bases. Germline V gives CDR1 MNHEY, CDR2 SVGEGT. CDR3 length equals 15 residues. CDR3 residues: CASSPTRTGYNEQFF. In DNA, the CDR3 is TGTGCCAGCAGTCCAACCCGGACAGGGTACAATGAGCAGTTCTTC.

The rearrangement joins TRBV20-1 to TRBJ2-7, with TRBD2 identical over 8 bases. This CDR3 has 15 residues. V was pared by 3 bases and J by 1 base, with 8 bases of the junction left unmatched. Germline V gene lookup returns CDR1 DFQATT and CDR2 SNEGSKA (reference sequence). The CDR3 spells CSASSGSGGSYEQYF. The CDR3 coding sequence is TGCAGTGCTAGTTCGGGGAGCGGGGGTTCCTACGAGCAGTACTTC.

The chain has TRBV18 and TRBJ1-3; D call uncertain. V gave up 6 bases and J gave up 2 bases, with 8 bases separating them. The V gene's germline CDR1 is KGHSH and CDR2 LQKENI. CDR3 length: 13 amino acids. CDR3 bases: TGTGCCAGCTCCCCCGGGACTGGAAACACCATATATTTT. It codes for CASSPGTGNTIYF. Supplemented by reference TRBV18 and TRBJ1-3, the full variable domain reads NAGVMQNPRHLVRRRGQEARLRCSPMKGHSHVYWYRQLPEEGLKFMVYLQKENIIDESGMPKERFSAEFPKEGPSILRIQQVVRGDSAAYFCASSPGTGNTIYFGEGSWLTVV.

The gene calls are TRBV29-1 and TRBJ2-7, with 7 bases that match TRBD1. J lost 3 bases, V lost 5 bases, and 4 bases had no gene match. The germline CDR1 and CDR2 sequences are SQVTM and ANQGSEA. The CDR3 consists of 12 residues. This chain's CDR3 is CSVYGQDYEQYF. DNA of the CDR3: TGCAGCGTTTACGGACAGGACTACGAGCAGTACTTC.

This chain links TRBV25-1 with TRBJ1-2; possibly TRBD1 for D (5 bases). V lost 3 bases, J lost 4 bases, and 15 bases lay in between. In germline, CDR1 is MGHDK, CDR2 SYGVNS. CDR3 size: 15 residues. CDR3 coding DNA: TGTGCCAGCAGTGACCGGCCCCGGGGGTCCTATGGCTACACCTTC. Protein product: CASSDRPRGSYGYTF.

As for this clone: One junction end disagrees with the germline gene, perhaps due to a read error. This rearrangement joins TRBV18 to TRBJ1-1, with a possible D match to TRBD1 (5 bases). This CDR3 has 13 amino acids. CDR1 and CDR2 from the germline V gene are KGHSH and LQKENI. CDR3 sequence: CANSPGRNTEAFF. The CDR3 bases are TGTGCCAACTCACCGGGGCGGAACACTGAAGCTTTCTTT. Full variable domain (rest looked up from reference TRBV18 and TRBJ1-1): NAGVMQNPRHLVRRRGQEARLRCSPMKGHSHVYWYRQLPEEGLKFMVYLQKENIIDESGMPKERFSAEFPKEGPSILRIQQVVRGDSAAYFCANSPGRNTEAFFGQGTRLTVV.

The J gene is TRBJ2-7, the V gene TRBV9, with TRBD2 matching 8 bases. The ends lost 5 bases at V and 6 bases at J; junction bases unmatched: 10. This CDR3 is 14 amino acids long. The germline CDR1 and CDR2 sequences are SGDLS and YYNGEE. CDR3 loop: CASSRLARRAEQYF. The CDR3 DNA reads TGTGCCAGCAGTCGACTAGCGCGACGTGCCGAGCAGTACTTC.

The CDR3, as DNA: TGCGCCAGCAGCCAGACGGGACAGCTATTCTATGGCTACACCTTC. Its translation is CASSQTGQLFYGYTF. J is TRBJ1-2 and V is TRBV4-3, with 7 positions matching TRBD1. CDR1 is LGHNA, CDR2 YSLEER, per germline. V lost 3 bases and J lost 4; bases outside the gene matches: 8. The CDR3 consists of 15 residues.

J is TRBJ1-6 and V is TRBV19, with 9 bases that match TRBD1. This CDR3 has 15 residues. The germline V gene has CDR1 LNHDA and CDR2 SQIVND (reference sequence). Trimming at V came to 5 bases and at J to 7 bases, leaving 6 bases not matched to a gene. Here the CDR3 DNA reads TGTGCCAGTAGTGTACAGGGGGCGAGAAATTCACCCCTCCACTTT. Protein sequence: CASSVQGARNSPLHF.

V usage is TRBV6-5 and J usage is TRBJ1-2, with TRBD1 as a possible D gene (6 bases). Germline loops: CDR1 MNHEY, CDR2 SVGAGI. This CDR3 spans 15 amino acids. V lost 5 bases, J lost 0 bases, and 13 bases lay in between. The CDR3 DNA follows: TGTGCCAGCAGTAAAACAGGGTTGTCTAACTATGGCTACACCTTC. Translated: CASSKTGLSNYGYTF.

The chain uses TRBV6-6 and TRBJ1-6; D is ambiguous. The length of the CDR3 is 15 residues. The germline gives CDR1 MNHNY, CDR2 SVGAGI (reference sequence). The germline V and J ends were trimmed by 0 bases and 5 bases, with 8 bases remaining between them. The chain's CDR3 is CASSYSEDHNSPLHF. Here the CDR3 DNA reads TGTGCCAGCAGTTACTCGGAGGATCATAATTCACCCCTCCACTTT.

DNA of the CDR3: TGTGCCAGCAGCTTAGAGGGGGCGGAGACCCAGTACTTC. It is translated as CASSLEGAETQYF. The V and J genes are TRBV11-2 and TRBJ2-5, with TRBD1 as a possible D gene (6 bases). Trimming shortened V by 0 bases and J by 5 bases, and 7 bases separated the two germline ends. This CDR3 comprises 13 residues. Germline V lookup: CDR1 SGHAT, CDR2 FQNNGV.

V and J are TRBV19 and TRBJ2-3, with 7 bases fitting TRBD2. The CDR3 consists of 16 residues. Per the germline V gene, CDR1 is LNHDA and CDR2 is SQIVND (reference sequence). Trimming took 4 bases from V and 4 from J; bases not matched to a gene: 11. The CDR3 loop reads CASSKTSRPGSDTQYF. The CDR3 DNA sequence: TGTGCCAGTAGTAAGACTAGCCGGCCGGGGTCAGATACGCAGTATTTT. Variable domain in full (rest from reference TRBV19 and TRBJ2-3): DGGITQSPKYLFRKEGQNVTLSCEQNLNHDAMYWYRQDPGQGLRLIYYSQIVNDFQKGDIAEGYSVSREKKESFPLTVTSAQKNPTAFYLCASSKTSRPGSDTQYFGPGTRLTVL.

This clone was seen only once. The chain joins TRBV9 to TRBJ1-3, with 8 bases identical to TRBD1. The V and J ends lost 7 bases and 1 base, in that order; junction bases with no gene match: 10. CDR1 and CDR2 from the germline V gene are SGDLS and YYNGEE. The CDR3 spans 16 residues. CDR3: CASPVGQGPSGNTIYF. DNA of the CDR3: TGTGCCAGCCCCGTAGGACAGGGACCTTCTGGAAACACCATATATTTT.

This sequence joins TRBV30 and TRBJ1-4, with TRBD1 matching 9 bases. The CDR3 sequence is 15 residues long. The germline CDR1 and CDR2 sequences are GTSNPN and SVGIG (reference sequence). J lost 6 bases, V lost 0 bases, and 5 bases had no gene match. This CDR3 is CAWSVWDRVDEKLFF. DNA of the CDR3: TGTGCCTGGAGTGTATGGGACAGGGTGGATGAAAAACTGTTTTTT.

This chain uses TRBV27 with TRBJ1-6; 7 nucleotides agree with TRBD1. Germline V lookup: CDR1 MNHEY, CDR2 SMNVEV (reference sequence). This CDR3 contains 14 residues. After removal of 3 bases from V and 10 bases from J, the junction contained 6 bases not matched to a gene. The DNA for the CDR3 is TGTGCCAGCAGTTTCCAGGGGGGAAGATCACCCCTCCACTTT. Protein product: CASSFQGGRSPLHF.

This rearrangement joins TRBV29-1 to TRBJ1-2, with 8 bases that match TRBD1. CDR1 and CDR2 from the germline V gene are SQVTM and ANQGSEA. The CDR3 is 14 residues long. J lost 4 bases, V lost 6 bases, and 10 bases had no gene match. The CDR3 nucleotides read TGCAGCGTCCGTCACCAGGGGGCGTCCTATGGCTACACCTTC. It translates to CSVRHQGASYGYTF. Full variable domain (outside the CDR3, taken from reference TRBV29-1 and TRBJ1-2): SAVISQKPSRDICQRGTSLTIQCQVDSQVTMMFWYRQQPGQSLTLIATANQGSEATYESGFVIDKFPISRPNLTFSTLTVSNMSPEDSSIYLCSVRHQGASYGYTFGSGTRLTVV.

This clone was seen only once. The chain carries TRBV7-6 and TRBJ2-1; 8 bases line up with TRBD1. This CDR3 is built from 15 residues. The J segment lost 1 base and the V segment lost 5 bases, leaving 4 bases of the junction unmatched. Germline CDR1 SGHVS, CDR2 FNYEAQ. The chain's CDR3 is CASSPRTGSYNEQFF. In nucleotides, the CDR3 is TGTGCCAGCAGCCCCCGGACAGGGTCCTACAATGAGCAGTTCTTC.